The 7 T cell receptor beta chains below were found in one sample sequenced in a study of T cell responses to AZD1222 COVID-19 vaccine. Measured with immunoSEQ multiplex PCR; TCRdb has only the in-frame clones, and not every one. The data show 150,000 to 160,000 clones, approximately 90% seen once. Here the sequenced sample was peripheral blood, taken on day 0 of AZD1222 vaccination. These receptors were taken from an adult in good health.

This clone appeared a single time. The chain carries TRBV2 and TRBJ2-3; tentative D call: TRBD2 (6 bases). The germline gives CDR1 SNHLY, CDR2 FYNNEI. The CDR3 totals 16 residues. V lost 3 bases to trimming and J lost 2 bases, with 15 bases between them. CDR3 amino acids: CASSERGGGPTDTQYF. CDR3 in DNA: TGTGCCAGCAGTGAGCGGGGCGGAGGGCCCACAGATACGCAGTATTTT.

J is TRBJ2-5 and V is TRBV19; D might be TRBD1 or TRBD2, each matching 6 bases. CDR3 length: 15 amino acids. V was clipped by 3 bases and J by 4 bases, with 15 bases between them. Per the germline V gene, CDR1 is LNHDA and CDR2 is SQIVND (reference sequence). The CDR3 DNA is TGTGCCAGTAGTATCTCCAGGGGAGGAGGAGAGACCCAGTACTTC. Its translation is CASSISRGGGETQYF.

The chain carries TRBV2 and TRBJ1-3, with D uncertain. V lost 1 base and J lost 0, with 7 bases in between. The V gene's germline CDR1 is SNHLY and CDR2 FYNNEI. The CDR3 sequence is 15 residues long. The CDR3, as DNA: TGTGCCAGCAGTGAAGTGGCAGCCTCTGGAAACACCATATATTTT. It encodes CASSEVAASGNTIYF.

The V call is TRBV6-5, the J call TRBJ1-1; D unclear. Germline V gene sequence: CDR1 MNHEY, CDR2 SVGAGI. The ends were cut back, 0 bases at V and 4 bases at J, with 15 bases in the middle. The CDR3 extends over 16 amino acids. The CDR3 bases are TGTGCCAGCAGTTACTCCCGGGAGGTTCGTAGCACTGAAGCTTTCTTT. Translation gives CASSYSREVRSTEAFF.

The chain employs TRBV18 and TRBJ2-2; a possible D gene is TRBD1 (6 bases). CDR3 size: 16 residues. V was clipped by 2 bases and J by 6 bases, with 16 bases between them. Germline lookup yields CDR1 KGHSH and CDR2 LQKENI. For the CDR3, the DNA is TGTGCCAGCTCACCATCCGGGACAAATTTCCCCGGGGAGCTGTTTTTT. It specifies CASSPSGTNFPGELFF.

This sequence joins TRBV9 and TRBJ1-1; tentatively, D is TRBD1 (6 bases). V was trimmed by 4 bases and J by 4 bases, leaving 11 bases between them. This CDR3 contains 13 residues. The germline V gene encodes CDR1 SGDLS and CDR2 YYNGEE. The CDR3: CASSPQGFTEAFF. The CDR3 region has the DNA TGTGCCAGCAGCCCCCAGGGGTTCACTGAAGCTTTCTTT.

This clone was seen more than once but under ten times. J is TRBJ2-2 and V is TRBV9; 7 bases align to TRBD1. Losses at the gene ends were 4 bases for V and 5 bases for J; bases not matched to a gene: 11. This CDR3 has 16 amino acids. Germline V CDR1 and CDR2: SGDLS, YYNGEE. The CDR3 sequence is CASSPRQGIETGELFF. Written as DNA, the CDR3 is TGTGCCAGCAGCCCCCGACAGGGAATCGAAACCGGGGAGCTGTTTTTT.